A single sample gave rise to the 19 T cell receptor beta chains below, sequenced in a study of immune cell composition in non-small cell lung cancer. Sequenced by immunoSEQ multiplex PCR; TCRdb stores in-frame clones only, minus some. The table shows roughly 5,800 clones, with nearly 90% occurring only once. Normal lung sampling was at least 3 cm from the tumour, as distant as possible. Sequences were obtained from non-adjacent lung tissue. These TCRs come from a human donor with non-small cell lung cancer.

Here the CDR3 DNA reads TGTGCCAGCAACAAGGCCCCACAGGGTCCAGGAGACTATGGCTACACCTTC. Residues: CASNKAPQGPGDYGYTF. The rearrangement joins TRBV5-8 to TRBJ1-2; D might be TRBD1 (6 bases). Trimming cost V 6 bases and J 3 bases, with 24 bases left between them. CDR3 size: 17 residues. Germline assignment: CDR1 SGHTS and CDR2 YDEGEE.

V gene TRBV7-9 combines with J gene TRBJ2-5; 9 nucleotides align to TRBD2. Germline CDR1 is SEHNR and CDR2 is FQNEAQ (reference sequence). J lost 0 bases, V lost 11 bases, and 10 bases had no gene match. CDR3 length: 15 residues. The CDR3 loop reads CAGVAGGRYQETQYF. DNA of the CDR3: TGTGCCGGGGTCGCGGGAGGGAGGTACCAAGAGACCCAGTACTTC.

This chain joins TRBV28 and TRBJ2-7; D not resolved. Trimming removed 3 bases at V and 0 bases at J, with 15 bases between. The germline V gene encodes CDR1 MDHEN and CDR2 SYDVKM. The CDR3 has 16 amino acids. The CDR3 here is CASSLSPSRVSYEQYF. In DNA form, the CDR3 reads TGTGCCAGCAGTTTGTCTCCCTCTCGTGTCTCCTACGAGCAGTACTTC. Using reference TRBV28 and TRBJ2-7 for the parts outside the CDR3, the full variable domain is DVKVTQSSRYLVKRTGEKVFLECVQDMDHENMFWYRQDPGLGLRLIYFSYDVKMKEKGDIPEGYSVSREKKERFSLILESASTNQTSMYLCASSLSPSRVSYEQYFGPGTRLTVT.

V is TRBV5-4 and J is TRBJ2-7; TRBD2 is a possible D gene (5 bases). The CDR3 totals 14 residues. CDR1 and CDR2 (germline): SGHNT, YYREEE (reference sequence). V dropped 2 bases and J dropped 4 bases, with 13 bases sitting between them. The CDR3 here is CASSFAPGGYEQYF. DNA for the CDR3: TGTGCCAGCAGCTTCGCTCCGGGCGGGTACGAGCAGTACTTC.

V is TRBV6-6 and J is TRBJ1-2; 7 bases agree with TRBD1. The CDR3 runs to 15 residues. Trimming cost V 0 bases and J 6 bases; bases outside gene matches: 7. Germline-derived CDR1 and CDR2 are MNHNY and SVGAGI (reference sequence). The CDR3 DNA reads TGTGCCAGCAGTTACTCGCAGACAGGGTTCAATGGCTACACCTTC. It translates to CASSYSQTGFNGYTF.

This chain joins TRBV30 and TRBJ1-2; possibly TRBD1 for D (5 bases). CDR3 length equals 12 residues. From germline, CDR1 is GTSNPN and CDR2 SVGIG (reference sequence). V was pared by 3 bases and J by 2 bases, with 7 bases between. The CDR3 loop reads CAWRKGNYGYTF. CDR3 in DNA: TGTGCCTGGAGAAAGGGGAACTATGGCTACACCTTC.

The V gene is TRBV5-1, the J gene TRBJ2-2; 9 bases are shared with TRBD2. The germline V gene has CDR1 SGHRS and CDR2 YFSETQ. Losses at the gene ends were 6 bases for V and 0 bases for J; bases not matched to a gene: 9. CDR3 size: 17 residues. DNA for the CDR3: TGCGCCAGCAACTGGAATAGCGGGAGTCCGAACACCGGGGAGCTGTTTTTT. Protein product: CASNWNSGSPNTGELFF. The complete variable domain, with remaining parts taken from reference TRBV5-1 and TRBJ2-2, reads KAGVTQTPRYLIKTRGQQVTLSCSPISGHRSVSWYQQTPGQGLQFLFEYFSETQRNKGNFPGRFSGRQFSNSRSEMNVSTLELGDSALYLCASNWNSGSPNTGELFFGEGSRLTVL.

The chain has TRBV7-3 and TRBJ2-5; 13 bases fit TRBD2. This CDR3 spans 16 amino acids. Germline CDR1 is SGHTA and CDR2 is FQGTGA. Trimming at V came to 5 bases and at J to 5 bases, leaving 8 bases not matched to a gene. The chain's CDR3 is CASSRGLAGPGETQYF. The DNA of the CDR3 is TGTGCCAGCAGCCGGGGACTAGCGGGACCTGGGGAGACCCAGTACTTC.

The chain uses TRBV30 and TRBJ1-5, with no clear D. Per germline, CDR1 GTSNPN and CDR2 SVGIG (reference sequence). The CDR3 length is 13 residues. The V gene lost 0 bases and the J gene lost 6 bases, with 9 bases spanning the gap. The CDR3 loop is CAWSVTSSQPQHF. The CDR3 nucleotides read TGTGCCTGGAGTGTTACATCATCTCAGCCCCAGCATTTT.

The chain joins TRBV10-2 to TRBJ2-2; 10 bases align to TRBD2. Trimming took 9 bases from V and 4 from J; bases not matched to a gene: 5. This CDR3 is built from 14 residues. From germline, CDR1 is WSHSY and CDR2 SAAADI. The CDR3 nucleotides are TGCGCCAGTAGGACTAGCGGCGGCACCGGGGAGCTGTTTTTT. Its translation: CASRTSGGTGELFF.

This clone was counted a few times. This chain uses TRBV10-3 with TRBJ2-7; 7 positions match TRBD1. This CDR3 has 13 residues. Germline assignment: CDR1 ENHRY and CDR2 SYGVKD. The V and J ends lost 11 bases and 3 bases, in that order; junction bases with no gene match: 10. In DNA, the CDR3 is TGTGCCCCAGGTACCGGGACAGACTACGAGCAGTACTTC. Translation: CAPGTGTDYEQYF.

The rearrangement uses TRBV7-9 and TRBJ1-1; TRBD1 matches at 7 bases. Germline V gene sequence: CDR1 SEHNR, CDR2 FQNEAQ (reference sequence). CDR3 size: 13 residues. With V trimmed by 6 bases and J by 1 base, 2 bases remained unmatched. The CDR3 is CASRPGGNTEAFF. The DNA for the CDR3 is TGTGCCAGCAGGCCAGGGGGGAACACTGAAGCTTTCTTT. Filled out from reference TRBV7-9 and TRBJ1-1, the complete variable domain reads DTGVSQNPRHKITKRGQNVTFRCDPISEHNRLYWYRQTLGQGPEFLTYFQNEAQLEKSRLLSDRFSAERPKGSFSTLEIQRTEQGDSAMYLCASRPGGNTEAFFGQGTRLTVV.

A few counts support this clone. The chain uses TRBV6-6 and TRBJ2-7; TRBD2 is a possible D gene (5 bases). Germline V CDR1 and CDR2: MNHNY, SVGAGI (reference sequence). This CDR3 is 14 amino acids long. The V and J ends lost 2 bases and 7 bases respectively, with 15 bases between them. CDR3 sequence (DNA): TGTGCCAGCAGTTACACCCAGACTACAAGGGAGCAGTACTTC. It specifies CASSYTQTTREQYF.

The J gene is TRBJ2-7, the V gene TRBV5-1, with 9 bases lining up with TRBD2. Germline values: CDR1 SGHRS, CDR2 YFSETQ. The CDR3 is made up of 15 amino acids. J lost 2 bases, V lost 6 bases, and 9 bases had no gene match. The CDR3 bases are TGCGCCAGCAAACTCTCTGCGGGAGGGCCCTACGAGCAGTACTTC. It yields the protein CASKLSAGGPYEQYF. Full variable domain (remainder filled in from reference TRBV5-1 and TRBJ2-7): KAGVTQTPRYLIKTRGQQVTLSCSPISGHRSVSWYQQTPGQGLQFLFEYFSETQRNKGNFPGRFSGRQFSNSRSEMNVSTLELGDSALYLCASKLSAGGPYEQYFGPGTRLTVT.

The genes are TRBV28 and TRBJ2-7; the match to TRBD1 covers 10 bases. The CDR3 length is 17 residues. Per germline, CDR1 MDHEN and CDR2 SYDVKM. Trimming removed 4 bases from V and 5 bases from J; junction bases left unmatched: 14. CDR3 region: CASSSSSVRDRGHEQYF. CDR3 DNA sequence: TGTGCCAGCAGTTCTTCTTCCGTCAGGGACAGGGGTCACGAGCAGTACTTC.

There are a few counts of this clone. The V gene is TRBV29-1, the J gene TRBJ1-1; the D gene is possibly TRBD1 (6 bases). The CDR3 is 12 residues long. CDR1 and CDR2 from the germline V gene are SQVTM and ANQGSEA. CDR3 nucleotides: TGCACCGCATTCAGAGGACAGTCTGAAGCTTTCTTT. This gives the protein CTAFRGQSEAFF.

This clone has a handful of counts. V and J are TRBV7-2 and TRBJ2-3, with 11 bases lining up with TRBD2. The CDR3 runs to 16 residues. Per germline, CDR1 SGHTA and CDR2 FQGNSA. Losses at the gene ends were 2 bases for V and 2 bases for J; bases not matched to a gene: 3. CDR3 sequence reads: CASSLRLAGLTDTQYF. CDR3 DNA sequence: TGTGCCAGCAGCTTAAGACTAGCGGGGCTCACAGATACGCAGTATTTT. The full variable domain, rest sourced from reference TRBV7-2 and TRBJ2-3, is GAGVSQSPSNKVTEKGKDVELRCDPISGHTALYWYRQSLGQGLEFLIYFQGNSAPDKSGLPSDRFSAERTGGSVSTLTIQRTQQEDSAVYLCASSLRLAGLTDTQYFGPGTRLTVL.

V usage is TRBV28 and J usage is TRBJ2-1; D remains ambiguous. The V gene lost 6 bases and the J gene lost 5 bases, with 17 bases spanning the gap. There are 15 residues in the CDR3. CDR1 is MDHEN and CDR2 is SYDVKM in the germline V gene. The CDR3 DNA is TGTGCCAGCAGCCACCGGGTGCGGAACGACAATGAGCAGTTCTTC. This sequence encodes CASSHRVRNDNEQFF. Using reference TRBV28 and TRBJ2-1 for the parts outside the CDR3, the full variable domain is DVKVTQSSRYLVKRTGEKVFLECVQDMDHENMFWYRQDPGLGLRLIYFSYDVKMKEKGDIPEGYSVSREKKERFSLILESASTNQTSMYLCASSHRVRNDNEQFFGPGTRLTVL.

The sample holds a few counts of this clone. The rearrangement joins TRBV15 to TRBJ2-5; D is uncertain. The CDR3 is made up of 14 amino acids. Trimming removed 5 bases from V and 5 bases from J, with 15 bases in between. The germline CDR1 and CDR2 sequences are LNHNV and YYDKDF (reference sequence). In DNA form, the CDR3 reads TGTGCCACCAGCCCACAAAGACATTTTGAGACCCAGTACTTC. It yields the protein CATSPQRHFETQYF. Complete variable domain (other parts from reference TRBV15 and TRBJ2-5): DAMVIQNPRYQVTQFGKPVTLSCSQTLNHNVMYWYQQKSSQAPKLLFHYYDKDFNNEADTPDNFQSRRPNTSFCFLDIRSPGLGDTAMYLCATSPQRHFETQYFGPGTRLLVL.